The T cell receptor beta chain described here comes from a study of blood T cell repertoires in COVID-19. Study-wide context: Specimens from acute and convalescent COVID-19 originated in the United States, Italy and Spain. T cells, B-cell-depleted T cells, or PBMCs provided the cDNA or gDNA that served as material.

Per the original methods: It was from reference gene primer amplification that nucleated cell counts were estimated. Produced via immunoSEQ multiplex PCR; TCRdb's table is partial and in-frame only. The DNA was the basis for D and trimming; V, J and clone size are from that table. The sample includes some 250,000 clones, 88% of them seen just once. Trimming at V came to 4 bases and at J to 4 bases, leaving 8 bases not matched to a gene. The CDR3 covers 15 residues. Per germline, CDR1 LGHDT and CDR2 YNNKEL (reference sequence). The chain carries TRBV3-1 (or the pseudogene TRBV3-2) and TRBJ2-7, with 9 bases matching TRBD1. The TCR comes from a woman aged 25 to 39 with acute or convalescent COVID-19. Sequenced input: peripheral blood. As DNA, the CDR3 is TGTGCCAGCAGCCTGCCGGGACAGGGAACTTACGAGCAGTACTTC. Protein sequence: CASSLPGQGTYEQYF.